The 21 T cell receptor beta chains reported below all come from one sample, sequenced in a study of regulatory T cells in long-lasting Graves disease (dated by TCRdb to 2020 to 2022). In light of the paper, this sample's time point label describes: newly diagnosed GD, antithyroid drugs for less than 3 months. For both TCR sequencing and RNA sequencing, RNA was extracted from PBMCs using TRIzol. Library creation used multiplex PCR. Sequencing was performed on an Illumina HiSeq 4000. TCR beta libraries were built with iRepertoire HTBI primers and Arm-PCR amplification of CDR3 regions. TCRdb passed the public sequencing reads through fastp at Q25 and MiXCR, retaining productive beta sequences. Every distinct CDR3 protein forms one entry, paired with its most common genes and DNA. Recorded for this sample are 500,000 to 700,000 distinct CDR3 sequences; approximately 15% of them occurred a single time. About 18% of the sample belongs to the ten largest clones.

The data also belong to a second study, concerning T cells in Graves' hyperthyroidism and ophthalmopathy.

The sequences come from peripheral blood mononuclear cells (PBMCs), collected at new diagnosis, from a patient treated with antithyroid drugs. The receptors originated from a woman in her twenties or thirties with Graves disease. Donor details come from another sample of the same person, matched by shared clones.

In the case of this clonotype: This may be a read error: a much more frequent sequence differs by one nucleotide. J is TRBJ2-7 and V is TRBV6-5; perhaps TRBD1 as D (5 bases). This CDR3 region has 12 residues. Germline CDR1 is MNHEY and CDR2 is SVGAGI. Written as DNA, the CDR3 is TGTGCCAGCGGTTACTCTGTGGACACCGAGTACTTC. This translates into CASGYSVDTEYF.

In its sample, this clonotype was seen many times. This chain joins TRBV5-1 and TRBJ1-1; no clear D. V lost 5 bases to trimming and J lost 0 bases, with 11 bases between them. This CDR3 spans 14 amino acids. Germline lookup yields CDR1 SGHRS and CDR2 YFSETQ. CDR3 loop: CASRAPHMNTEAFF. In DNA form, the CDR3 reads TGCGCCAGCAGGGCGCCACACATGAACACTGAAGCTTTCTTT.

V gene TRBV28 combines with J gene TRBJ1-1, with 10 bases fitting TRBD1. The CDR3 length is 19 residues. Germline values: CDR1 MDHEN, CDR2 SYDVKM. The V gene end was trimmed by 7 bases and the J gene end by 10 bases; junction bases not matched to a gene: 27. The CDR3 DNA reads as TGTGCCAGCATGAGACAGGGGGCGGGCACCGGGAGAGCCGCTTGGGGAGCTTTCTTT. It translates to CASMRQGAGTGRAAWGAFF. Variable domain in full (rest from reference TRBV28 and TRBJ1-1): DVKVTQSSRYLVKRTGEKVFLECVQDMDHENMFWYRQDPGLGLRLIYFSYDVKMKEKGDIPEGYSVSREKKERFSLILESASTNQTSMYLCASMRQGAGTGRAAWGAFFGQGTRLTVV.

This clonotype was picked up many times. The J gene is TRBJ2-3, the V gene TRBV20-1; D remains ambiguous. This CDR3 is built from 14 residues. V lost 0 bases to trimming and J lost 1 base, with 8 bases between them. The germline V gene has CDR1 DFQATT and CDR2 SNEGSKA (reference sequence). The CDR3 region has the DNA TGCAGTGCTAGAGATCCGGGCCGCACAGATACGCAGTATTTT. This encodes CSARDPGRTDTQYF.

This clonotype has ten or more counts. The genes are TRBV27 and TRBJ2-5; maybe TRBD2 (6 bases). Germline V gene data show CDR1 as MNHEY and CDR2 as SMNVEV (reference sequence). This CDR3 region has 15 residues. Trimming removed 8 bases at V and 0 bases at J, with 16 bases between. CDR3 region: CASSLGGPYQETQYF. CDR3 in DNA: TGTGCCAGCTCTCTGGGGGGACCTTACCAAGAGACCCAGTACTTC.

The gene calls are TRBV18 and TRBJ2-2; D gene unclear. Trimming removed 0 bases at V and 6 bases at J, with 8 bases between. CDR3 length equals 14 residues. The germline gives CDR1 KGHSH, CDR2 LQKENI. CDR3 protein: CASSPPLGPGELFF. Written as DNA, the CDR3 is TGTGCCAGCTCACCACCTCTCGGGCCCGGGGAGCTGTTTTTT.

CDR3 sequence reads: CASSVEGTSWDTQYF. The CDR3, as DNA: TGTGCCAGCAGCGTAGAGGGGACCTCATGGGATACGCAGTATTTT. The rearrangement joins TRBV9 to TRBJ2-3, with D possibly being TRBD1 or TRBD2 (5 bases each). Trimming left V 0 bases short and J 6 bases short, with 14 bases between. Germline CDR1 and CDR2: SGDLS and YYNGEE. This CDR3 comprises 15 residues.

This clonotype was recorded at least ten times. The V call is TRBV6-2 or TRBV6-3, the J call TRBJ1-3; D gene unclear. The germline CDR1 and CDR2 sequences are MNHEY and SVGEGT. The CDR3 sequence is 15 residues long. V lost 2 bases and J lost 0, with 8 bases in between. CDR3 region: CASSYEGSSGNTIYF. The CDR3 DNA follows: TGTGCCAGCAGTTACGAAGGGAGCTCTGGAAACACCATATATTTT.

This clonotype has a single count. The CDR3 bases are TGTGCCAGCAGTTACTCCCAGAGCTCGTCACCCCTCCACTTT. Translated: CASSYSQSSSPLHF. The chain couples TRBV6-2 or TRBV6-3 to TRBJ1-6; D uncertain. V was shortened by 0 bases and J by 10 bases, with 10 bases between the two germline ends. The germline gives CDR1 MNHEY, CDR2 SVGEGT. CDR3 length equals 14 residues.

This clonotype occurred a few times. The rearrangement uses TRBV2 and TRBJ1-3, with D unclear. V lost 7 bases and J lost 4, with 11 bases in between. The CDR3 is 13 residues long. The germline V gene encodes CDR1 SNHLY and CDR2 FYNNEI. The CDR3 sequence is CASKDAPGNTIYF. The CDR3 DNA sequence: TGTGCCAGCAAGGATGCCCCCGGAAACACCATATATTTT.

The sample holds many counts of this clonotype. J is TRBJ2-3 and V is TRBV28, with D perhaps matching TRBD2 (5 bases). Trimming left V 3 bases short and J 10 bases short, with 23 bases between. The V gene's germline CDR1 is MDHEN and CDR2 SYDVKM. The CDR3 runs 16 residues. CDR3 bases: TGTGCCAGCAGTTTTCCCGAAGCGGACCCGATCGGGGCGCAGTATTTT. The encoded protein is CASSFPEADPIGAQYF.

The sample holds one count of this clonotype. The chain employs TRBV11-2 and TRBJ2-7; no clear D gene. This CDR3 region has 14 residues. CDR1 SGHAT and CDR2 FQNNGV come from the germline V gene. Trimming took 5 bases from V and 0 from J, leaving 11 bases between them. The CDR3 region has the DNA TGTGCCAGCAGCGCCTCGGATGACTCCTACGAGCAGTACTTC. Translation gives CASSASDDSYEQYF.

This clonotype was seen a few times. CDR3 in amino acids: CSARGTGGFGEQYF. The CDR3 coding sequence is TGCAGTGCAAGGGGGACAGGGGGCTTTGGGGAGCAGTACTTC. V usage is TRBV20-1 and J usage is TRBJ2-7; TRBD1 matches at 12 bases. The CDR3 has 14 residues. Germline lookup yields CDR1 DFQATT and CDR2 SNEGSKA (reference sequence). Trimming removed 6 bases from V and 7 bases from J; junction bases left unmatched: 10.

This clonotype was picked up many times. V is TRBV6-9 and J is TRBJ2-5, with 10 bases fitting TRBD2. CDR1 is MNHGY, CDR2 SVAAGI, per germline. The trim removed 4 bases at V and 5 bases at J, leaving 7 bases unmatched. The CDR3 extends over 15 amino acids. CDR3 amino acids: CASSSRAGGLETQYF. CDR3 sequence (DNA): TGTGCCAGCAGTTCACGAGCGGGAGGGTTGGAGACCCAGTACTTC.

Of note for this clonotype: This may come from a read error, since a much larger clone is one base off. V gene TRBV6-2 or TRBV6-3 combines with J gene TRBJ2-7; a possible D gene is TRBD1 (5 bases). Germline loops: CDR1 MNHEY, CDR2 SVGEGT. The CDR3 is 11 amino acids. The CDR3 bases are TGTGCCAGCGGTTACAGGTACGAGCAGTACTTC. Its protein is CASGYRYEQYF.

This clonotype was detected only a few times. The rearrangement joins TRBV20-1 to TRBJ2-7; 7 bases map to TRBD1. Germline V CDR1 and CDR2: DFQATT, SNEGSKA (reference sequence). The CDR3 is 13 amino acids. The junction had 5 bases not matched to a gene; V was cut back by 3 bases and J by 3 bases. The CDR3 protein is CSASGDRSYEQYF. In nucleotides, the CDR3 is TGCAGTGCTAGTGGGGACAGAAGCTACGAGCAGTACTTC.

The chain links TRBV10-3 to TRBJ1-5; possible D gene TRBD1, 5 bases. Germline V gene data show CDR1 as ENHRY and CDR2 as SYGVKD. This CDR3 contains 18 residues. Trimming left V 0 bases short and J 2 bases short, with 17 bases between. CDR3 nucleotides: TGTGCCATCAGTGAGTCGTTGGGGGGAAGTGGGGGCAATCAGCCCCAGCATTTT. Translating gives CAISESLGGSGGNQPQHF.

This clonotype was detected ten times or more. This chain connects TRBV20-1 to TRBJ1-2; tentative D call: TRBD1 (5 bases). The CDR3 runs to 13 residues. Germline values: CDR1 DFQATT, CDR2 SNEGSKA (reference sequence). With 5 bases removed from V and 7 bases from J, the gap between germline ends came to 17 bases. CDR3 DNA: TGCAGTGCTCGCTTTGGGGGGATTGGTGGCTACACCTTC. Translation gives CSARFGGIGGYTF.

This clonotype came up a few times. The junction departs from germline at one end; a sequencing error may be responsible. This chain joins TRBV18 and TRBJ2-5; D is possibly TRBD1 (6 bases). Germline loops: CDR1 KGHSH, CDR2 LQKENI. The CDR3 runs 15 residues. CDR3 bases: TGTGCCAGCTCGACAAGGACAGAATTGCAAGAGGCCCAGTACTTC. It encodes CASSTRTELQEAQYF.

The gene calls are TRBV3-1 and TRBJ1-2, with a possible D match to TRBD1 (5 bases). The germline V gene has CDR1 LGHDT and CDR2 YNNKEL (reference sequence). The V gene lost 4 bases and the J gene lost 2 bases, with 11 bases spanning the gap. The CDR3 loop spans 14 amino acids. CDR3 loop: CASSPLGTNYGYTF. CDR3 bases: TGTGCCAGCAGCCCCCTCGGGACCAACTATGGCTACACCTTC.

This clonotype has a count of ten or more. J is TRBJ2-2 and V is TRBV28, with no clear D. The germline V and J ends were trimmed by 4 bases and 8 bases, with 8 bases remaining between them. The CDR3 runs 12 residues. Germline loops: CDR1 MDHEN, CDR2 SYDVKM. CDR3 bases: TGTGCCAGCAGTTCCCGTACTGGGGAGCTGTTTTTT. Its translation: CASSSRTGELFF. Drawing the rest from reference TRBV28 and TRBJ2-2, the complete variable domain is DVKVTQSSRYLVKRTGEKVFLECVQDMDHENMFWYRQDPGLGLRLIYFSYDVKMKEKGDIPEGYSVSREKKERFSLILESASTNQTSMYLCASSSRTGELFFGEGSRLTVL.